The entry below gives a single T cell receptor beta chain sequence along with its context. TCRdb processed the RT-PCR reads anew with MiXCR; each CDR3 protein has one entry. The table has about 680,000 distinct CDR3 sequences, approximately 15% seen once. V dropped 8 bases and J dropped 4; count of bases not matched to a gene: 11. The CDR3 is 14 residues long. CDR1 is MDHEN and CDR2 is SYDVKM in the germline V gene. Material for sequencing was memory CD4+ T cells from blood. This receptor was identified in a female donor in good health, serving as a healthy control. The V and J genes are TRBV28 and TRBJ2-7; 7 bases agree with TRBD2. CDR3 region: CASGGGSEAYEQYF. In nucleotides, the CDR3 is TGTGCCAGCGGGGGGGGGAGCGAGGCTTACGAGCAGTACTTC.